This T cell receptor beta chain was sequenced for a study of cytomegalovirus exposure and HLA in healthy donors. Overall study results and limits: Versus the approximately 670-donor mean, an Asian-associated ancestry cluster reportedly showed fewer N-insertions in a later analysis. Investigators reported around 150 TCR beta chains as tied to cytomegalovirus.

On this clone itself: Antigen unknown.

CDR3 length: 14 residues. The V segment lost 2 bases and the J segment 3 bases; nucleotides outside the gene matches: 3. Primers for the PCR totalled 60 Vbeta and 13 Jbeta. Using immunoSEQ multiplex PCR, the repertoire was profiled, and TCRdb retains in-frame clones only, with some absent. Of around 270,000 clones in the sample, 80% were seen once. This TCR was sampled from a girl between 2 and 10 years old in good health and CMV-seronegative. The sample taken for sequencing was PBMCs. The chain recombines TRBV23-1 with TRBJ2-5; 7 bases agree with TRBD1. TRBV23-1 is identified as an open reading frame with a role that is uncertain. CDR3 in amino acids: CASSQSQGEETQYF. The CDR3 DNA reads TGCGCCAGCAGTCAAAGTCAGGGGGAAGAGACCCAGTACTTC.